This T cell receptor beta chain was found in a study of cytomegalovirus exposure and HLA in healthy donors. PCR used 60 Vbeta primers and 13 Jbeta primers. TCRdb keeps only in-frame clones here, not all; method: immunoSEQ multiplex PCR. The table lists more than 95,000 clones, approximately 70% of them singletons. Study-wide findings and caveats: Published work reported that the classifier diagnosed cytomegalovirus status with high specificity and sensitivity. Sequencing likely generated an artifact that appeared as a cluster of highly shared sequence variants. Most CMV-associated TCR beta chains appeared HLA-restricted in a later analysis. Reportedly, fewer N-insertions than the approximately 690-donor mean appeared in an Asian-associated ancestry cluster in a later analysis.

This clone appeared a few times. What it recognizes is unknown. The CDR3 spans 15 residues. Germline assignment: CDR1 SNHLY and CDR2 FYNNEI. V was pared by 6 bases and J by 6 bases, with 11 bases of the junction left unmatched. The genes are TRBV2 and TRBJ2-7; 10 bases align to TRBD2. Sequenced material: PBMCs. The source of this sequence is a woman aged 45-65 years in good health and CMV-seronegative. Here the CDR3 reads CASRSTSGMWGEQYF. The CDR3 DNA is TGTGCCAGCAGATCTACTAGCGGGATGTGGGGCGAGCAGTACTTC.